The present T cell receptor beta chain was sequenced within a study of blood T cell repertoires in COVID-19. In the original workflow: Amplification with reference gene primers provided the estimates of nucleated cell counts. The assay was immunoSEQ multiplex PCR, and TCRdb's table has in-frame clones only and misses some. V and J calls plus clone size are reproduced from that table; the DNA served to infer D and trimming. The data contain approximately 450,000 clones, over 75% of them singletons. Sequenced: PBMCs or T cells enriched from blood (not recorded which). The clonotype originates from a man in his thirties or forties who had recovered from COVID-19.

This CDR3 is CASSLLDRDGAGNTIYF. The CDR3, as DNA: TGTGCCAGCTCACTCCTAGACAGGGATGGCGCTGGAAACACCATATATTTT. The rearrangement uses TRBV18 and TRBJ1-3, with 7 bases aligning to TRBD1. Germline loops: CDR1 KGHSH, CDR2 LQKENI. The CDR3 contains 17 residues. With 4 bases clipped from V and 2 bases from J, the junction kept 11 bases outside the gene matches.